The 16 T cell receptor beta chains listed next were all sequenced from one sample in a study of CD8 T cells in Susac syndrome. The authors reverse transcribed 0.5 to 1 ug RNA with random hexamers. Via MiXCR, TCRdb re-called the immunoSEQ multiplex PCR reads, giving one row per CDR3 protein. The data show roughly 300,000 distinct CDR3 sequences, 80% to 90% seen once. The source material was CD8+ T cells from PBMCs. These TCRs come from a human donor with multiple sclerosis.

A few counts support this clonotype. The chain couples TRBV5-5 to TRBJ2-3; D not resolved. The germline V gene has CDR1 SGHKS and CDR2 YYEKEE (reference sequence). V lost 0 bases, J lost 10 bases, and 18 bases lay in between. The CDR3 spans 15 residues. Here the CDR3 reads CASSLVRAPHPPQYF. Written as DNA, the CDR3 is TGTGCCAGCAGCTTGGTCCGAGCGCCCCACCCTCCGCAGTATTTT.

The genes are TRBV9 and TRBJ2-1; 11 nucleotides align to TRBD2. Germline CDR1 reads SGDLS; CDR2 reads YYNGEE. This CDR3 is built from 17 residues. The J segment lost 9 bases and the V segment lost 1 base, leaving 12 bases of the junction unmatched. CDR3 sequence reads: CASSVTPRLAGRGEQFF. Here the CDR3 DNA reads TGTGCCAGCAGCGTAACCCCCCGACTAGCGGGACGGGGTGAGCAGTTCTTC.

The chain uses TRBV10-3 and TRBJ1-1; D may be TRBD1 (5 bases). CDR3 length equals 12 residues. V was pared by 4 bases and J by 8 bases, with 11 bases between. Germline lookup yields CDR1 ENHRY and CDR2 SYGVKD. The CDR3 bases are TGTGCCATCAGTGGGGACGTAAGGGAAGCTTTCTTT. It translates to CAISGDVREAFF.

This sequence joins TRBV3-1 and TRBJ2-1; no firm D call. V lost 0 bases, J lost 8 bases, and 5 bases lay in between. The CDR3 loop spans 12 amino acids. Germline-derived CDR1 and CDR2 are LGHDT and YNNKEL (reference sequence). The CDR3 coding sequence is TGTGCCAGCAGCCAAGAGGGCGATGAGCAGTTCTTC. Its protein is CASSQEGDEQFF.

The rearrangement joins TRBV9 to TRBJ1-1; D is unresolved. There are 15 residues in the CDR3. Germline lookup yields CDR1 SGDLS and CDR2 YYNGEE. V was clipped by 0 bases and J by 0 bases, with 9 bases between them. CDR3 in amino acids: CASSVGRFMNTEAFF. As DNA, the CDR3 is TGTGCCAGCAGCGTAGGACGATTTATGAACACTGAAGCTTTCTTT.

The rearrangement uses TRBV12-5 and TRBJ1-1; D is undetermined. The CDR3 runs 10 residues. Germline V lookup: CDR1 LGHNT, CDR2 FRNRAP. Deletions cut 7 bases from V and 4 bases from J, with 4 bases between. This chain's CDR3 is CASVVTEAFF. The CDR3 DNA reads as TGTGCTAGTGTTGTCACTGAAGCTTTCTTT.

The chain employs TRBV28 and TRBJ2-1; TRBD2 aligns across 7 bases. This CDR3 contains 14 residues. Germline CDR1 and CDR2: MDHEN and SYDVKM. V was pared by 6 bases and J by 8 bases, with 10 bases of the junction left unmatched. This chain's CDR3 is CASRKSGIIYEQFF. CDR3 DNA sequence: TGTGCCAGCAGGAAAAGCGGGATTATATATGAGCAGTTCTTC.

The V call is TRBV4-1, the J call TRBJ1-1, with D unclear. The germline CDR1 and CDR2 sequences are MGHRA and YSYEKL. CDR3 length: 14 residues. V lost 1 base, J lost 0 bases, and 6 bases lay in between. The CDR3 protein is CASSQAGMNTEAFF. Here the CDR3 DNA reads TGCGCCAGCAGCCAAGCGGGCATGAACACTGAAGCTTTCTTT.

This chain connects TRBV6-5 to TRBJ2-1, with TRBD2 matching over 7 bases. Trimming took 5 bases from V and 0 from J; bases not matched to a gene: 4. Germline-derived CDR1 and CDR2 are MNHEY and SVGAGI. The CDR3 consists of 15 residues. In nucleotides, the CDR3 is TGTGCCAGCAGTACTGCGGGAGACTCCTACAATGAGCAGTTCTTC. As protein: CASSTAGDSYNEQFF.

The J gene is TRBJ1-3, the V gene TRBV1. TRBV1 is described as a pseudogene. This CDR3 spans 14 amino acids. In DNA form, the CDR3 reads TGCACCAGCAGCCACAGAAGCTCTGGAAACACCATATATTTT. Translated: CTSSHRSSGNTIYF.

This clonotype was detected a few times. The V gene is TRBV15, the J gene TRBJ2-7; TRBD2 is a possible D gene (5 bases). Germline V gives CDR1 LNHNV, CDR2 YYDKDF (reference sequence). V was clipped by 1 base and J by 7 bases, with 23 bases between them. The CDR3 covers 17 residues. The CDR3 protein is CATSRVDYGPVPEEQYF. In DNA form, the CDR3 reads TGTGCCACCAGCAGAGTAGACTATGGGCCGGTTCCAGAAGAGCAGTACTTC.

This clonotype was counted only a few times. The chain recombines TRBV27 with TRBJ2-7; a weak D match, TRBD2 (5 bases). Germline lookup yields CDR1 MNHEY and CDR2 SMNVEV (reference sequence). V was cut by 6 bases and J by 1 base, with 13 bases left in between. The CDR3 consists of 14 residues. The DNA of the CDR3 is TGTGCCAGCAGCCCCCTCGCGGGTTCCTACGAGCAGTACTTC. Protein product: CASSPLAGSYEQYF.

The J gene is TRBJ2-3, the V gene TRBV30; 8 nucleotides agree with TRBD2. The germline V gene has CDR1 GTSNPN and CDR2 SVGIG (reference sequence). J lost 1 base, V lost 0 bases, and 6 bases had no gene match. This CDR3 has 16 residues. The CDR3 is CAWSVRDGRGTDTQYF. CDR3 nucleotide sequence: TGTGCCTGGAGTGTACGGGACGGGAGGGGCACAGATACGCAGTATTTT.

The chain uses TRBV3-1 and TRBJ2-7; 10 positions agree with TRBD1. V was pared by 4 bases and J by 1 base, with 10 bases of the junction left unmatched. CDR1 LGHDT and CDR2 YNNKEL come from the germline V gene (reference sequence). The CDR3 has 17 amino acids. Here the CDR3 DNA reads TGTGCCAGCAGCCCCGGGACAGGGGACCTTAAATCCTACGAGCAGTACTTC. Its protein is CASSPGTGDLKSYEQYF.

This clonotype occurred once. J is TRBJ2-1 and V is TRBV13, with D tentatively TRBD1 or TRBD2 (7 bases each). V lost 5 bases, J lost 12 bases, and 23 bases lay in between. The CDR3 contains 15 residues. The germline V gene has CDR1 PRHDT and CDR2 FYEKMQ (reference sequence). The CDR3 sequence is CASSPRQGGFAVQFF. The CDR3 DNA follows: TGTGCCAGCAGCCCCCGGCAGGGGGGGTTCGCGGTGCAGTTCTTC.

The V and J genes are TRBV20-1 and TRBJ2-7, with D unresolved. The CDR3 is made up of 11 amino acids. V was shortened by 2 bases and J by 3 bases, with 5 bases between the two germline ends. CDR1 is DFQATT, CDR2 SNEGSKA, per germline (reference sequence). As DNA, the CDR3 is TGCAGTGCTAGATTACGCTACGAGCAGTACTTC. Translated: CSARLRYEQYF.